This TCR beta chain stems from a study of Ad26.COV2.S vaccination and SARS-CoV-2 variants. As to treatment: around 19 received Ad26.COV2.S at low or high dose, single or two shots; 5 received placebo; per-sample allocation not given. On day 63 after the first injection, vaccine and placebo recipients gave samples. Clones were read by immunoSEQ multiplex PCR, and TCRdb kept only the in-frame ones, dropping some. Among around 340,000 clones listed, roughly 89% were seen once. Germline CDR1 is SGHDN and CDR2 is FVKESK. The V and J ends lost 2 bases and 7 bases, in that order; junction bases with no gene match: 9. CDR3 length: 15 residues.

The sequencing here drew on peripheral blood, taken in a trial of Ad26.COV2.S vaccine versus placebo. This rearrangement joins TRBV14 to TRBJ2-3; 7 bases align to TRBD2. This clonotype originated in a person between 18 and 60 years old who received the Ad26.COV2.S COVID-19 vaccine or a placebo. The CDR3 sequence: CASSQLLSGNHTQYF. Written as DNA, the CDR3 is TGTGCCAGCAGCCAACTCCTGAGCGGGAACCATACGCAGTATTTT.